Below, one T cell receptor beta chain is given with its context. Its antigen is as yet unknown. With 60 Vbeta and 13 Jbeta primers, the PCR was carried out. In the study's own analysis: As a later analysis found, there were roughly 80 million unique TCR beta chains, of which roughly 11 million were shared. Repertoires were generated with immunoSEQ multiplex PCR, while TCRdb's copy carries only in-frame clones and drops some. V and J calls plus clone size are reproduced from that table; the DNA served to infer D and trimming. The sample lists under 35,000 clones, around 40% occurring once. This entry is derived from a study of cytomegalovirus exposure and HLA in healthy donors. Study context: An early release of data contained approximately 85 million unique TCRs, which came from HLA-typed donors.

Study findings and constraints: According to a later analysis, donors in an Asian-associated ancestry cluster reportedly had fewer N-insertions than the roughly 670-donor mean.

Healthy bone marrow donors made up the cohort. CDR3 length equals 17 residues. V lost 4 bases and J lost 1; bases outside the gene matches: 11. CDR1 SGDLS and CDR2 YYNGEE come from the germline V gene. This TCR came from a woman aged 50 to 60 in good health and CMV-seronegative. Sequencing used PBMCs. V gene TRBV9 combines with J gene TRBJ2-4; 7 nucleotides line up with TRBD2. This CDR3 is CASSSPWGGIAKNIQYF. The DNA for the CDR3 is TGTGCCAGCAGCAGCCCCTGGGGGGGTATCGCCAAAAACATTCAGTACTTC.